The clone carrying this TCR beta chain was found many times. Antigen unknown. The sample originates from a study of T cell repertoires in cytomegalovirus infection. Study information: Used in the study were CMV epitopes, some recently identified and HLA-C-restricted, others well-studied and HLA-B-restricted. A matching HLA type, together with CMV infection, was signaled by public TCR beta signatures. Findings and caveats of the study: In two of eight donors, the top clonotype was HLA-C-restricted CMV-specific. Cumulative public TCR beta family frequency identified CMV carriers with the relevant HLA.

TCRdb reprocessed the reads with MiXCR, giving one entry per CDR3 protein. This table holds some 940,000 distinct CDR3 sequences, approximately 31% found once. The CDR3 spans 14 residues. Trimming took 5 bases from V and 5 from J, leaving 16 bases between them. In germline, CDR1 is SGHVS, CDR2 FNYEAQ. The genes are TRBV7-6 and TRBJ2-7; weak D call: TRBD2 (6 bases). The sequences come from cultured CD8+ T cells from PBMCs, collected from culture after CMV antigen stimulation. This sequence originates from a human donor in good health (CMV status not recorded). Some clones in this sample may be carry-over from other donors' samples. The DNA for the CDR3 is TGTGCCAGCAGCCCCACTGGCGGGGTCAACGAGCAGTACTTC. Translated: CASSPTGGVNEQYF.